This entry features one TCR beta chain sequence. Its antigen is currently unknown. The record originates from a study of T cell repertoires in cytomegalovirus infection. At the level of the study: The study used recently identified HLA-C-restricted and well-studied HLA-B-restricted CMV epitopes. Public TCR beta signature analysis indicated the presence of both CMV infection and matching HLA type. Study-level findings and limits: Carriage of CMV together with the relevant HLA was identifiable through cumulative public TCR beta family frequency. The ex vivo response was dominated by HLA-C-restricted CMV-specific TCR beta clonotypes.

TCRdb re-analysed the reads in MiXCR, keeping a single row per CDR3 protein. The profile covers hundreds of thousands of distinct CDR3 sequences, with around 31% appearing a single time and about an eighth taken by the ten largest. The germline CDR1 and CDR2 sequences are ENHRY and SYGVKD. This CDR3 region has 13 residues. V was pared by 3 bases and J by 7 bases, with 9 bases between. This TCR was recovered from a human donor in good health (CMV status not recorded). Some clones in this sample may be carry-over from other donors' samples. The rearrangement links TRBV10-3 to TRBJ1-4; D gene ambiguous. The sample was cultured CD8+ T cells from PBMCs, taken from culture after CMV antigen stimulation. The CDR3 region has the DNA TGTGCCATCAGTGAAATTGGGTCTGAAAAACTGTTTTTT. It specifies CAISEIGSEKLFF.